This T cell receptor beta chain was documented in a study of T cell repertoires in cytomegalovirus infection. For this clonotype: The antigen remains undetermined.

Germline CDR1 is LNHDA and CDR2 is SQIVND (reference sequence). The CDR3 is 13 residues long. V lost 6 bases and J 5 bases, leaving 14 bases between the germline ends. Study findings and constraints: Ex vivo responses were dominated by HLA-C-restricted CMV-specific TCR beta clonotypes.

TCRdb independently ran MiXCR on the reads; one entry per CDR3 protein. Of approximately 1,000,000 distinct CDR3 sequences listed, less than 40% were seen once; the top ten hold around 15%. This chain connects TRBV19 to TRBJ2-7; possibly TRBD1 or TRBD2 for D (6 bases each). The TCR originated in a human donor in good health (CMV status not recorded). Some clones in this sample may be carry-over from other donors' samples. Sequenced here: cultured CD8+ T cells from PBMCs, sampled from culture after CMV antigen stimulation. CDR3 DNA: TGTGCCAGTAGGGCAGGGGCGGGGAACGAGCAGTACTTC. Translation: CASRAGAGNEQYF.